The clone carrying this T cell receptor beta chain was seen only once. Germline V gene data show CDR1 as SEHNR and CDR2 as FQNEAQ (reference sequence). Trimming stripped 1 base from V and 4 bases from J, with 5 bases between. The length of the CDR3 is 13 residues. Profiled with immunoSEQ multiplex PCR; TCRdb holds only in-frame clones, not every one. The repertoire consists of roughly 70,000 clones, with 82% occurring once and the leading ten covering less than 6.5%. This entry comes from a study of T cell responses to AZD1222 COVID-19 vaccine. The receptor's source is an adult in good health. The chain carries TRBV7-9 and TRBJ1-3, with unresolved D. Sequencing was performed on peripheral blood, taken on day 0 of AZD1222 vaccination. CDR3 sequence (DNA): TGTGCCAGCAGCTTAGATGAGGGAAACACCATATATTTT. This encodes CASSLDEGNTIYF.